This T cell receptor beta chain comes out of a study of T cells in Graves' hyperthyroidism and ophthalmopathy (dated by TCRdb to the late 2010s). Background for the entire study: Peripheral blood was sampled at the time of initial diagnosis, prior to any treatment. TCR V-J signatures able to tell the groups apart were searched for in a discovery cohort of 90 to 100 patients, of whom more than 40 had Graves' ophthalmopathy and more than 55 had stable Graves' hyperthyroidism. Prospective prediction of ophthalmopathy was tested in an independent validation cohort of 18 to 20 hyperthyroidism patients and some 17 patients who later progressed to ophthalmopathy. For training and testing, the 80 to 100 patients in the discovery cohort were randomly divided in a 7:3 ratio. Thyroid tissue and blood T-cell repertoires from over 5 Graves' hyperthyroidism patients were also compared in the study. After blood sampling, hyperthyroidism patients were treated with methimazole at a starting dose of 30 mg daily, and ophthalmopathy patients were treated with high-dose intravenous methylprednisolone. According to the paper, TCR Vbeta CDR3 sequencing was carried out on approximately 140 peripheral blood samples, which came from 40 to 45 ophthalmopathy, approximately 78 hyperthyroidism and 17 progressor patients.

The table lists this clonotype with many counts. The clone's antigen remains unknown. Per-base qualities were not stored, and no clone one base away is much larger. The TCR beta CDR3 regions were amplified from the RNA transcripts. A first-round RT-PCR of the TCR CDR3 used the HTBI primer set with the Qiagen OneStep RT-PCR kit. Libraries were constructed in a second round of multiplex PCR, after which size selection and purification were carried out. The libraries were sequenced on an Illumina HiSeq2000 using paired-end 100 bp reads. In the paper's pipeline: SOAPnuke was used to process the raw data, throwing out any read that contained adapters or uncalled bases, had a mean Phred below 15, or lacked an exact constant-primer or identifier match. High-quality paired reads were merged with COPE v1.2.5, and unique nucleotide sequences were defined as clonotypes. Clonotypes were aligned to IMGT TRBV, TRBD and TRBJ reference segments using MiTCR v1.1. The analysis was restricted to V-J combinations with a frequency above 0.0001, which together covered just over 99% of the repertoires. A TCS score was defined as the ratio between F50 (clonal expansion) and ExV (chaos), using BLOSUM62-based TCRdist between CDR3 peptides within each V-J. Welch's t-statistics and random forest reduced several hundred V-J features to about 13, which were used in a naive Bayes classifier (R e1071). The public reads were quality trimmed at Q25 with fastp and then assembled into clones with MiXCR by TCRdb, keeping productive beta chains. When rows share a CDR3 protein, they turn into one entry using the most common DNA and genes. The V and J calls follow TCRdb's processing rather than the paper's. For this sample there are 300,000 to 350,000 distinct CDR3 sequences; 14% appear just once. The ten largest clones capture 20% to 25% of the sample.

Stable Graves' hyperthyroidism was defined as no progression to ophthalmopathy during 18 months of follow-up. Hyperthyroidism patients were newly diagnosed, with disease duration under 2 months, and aged 18 to 65 years. Any patient with an uncontrolled infection, another autoimmune disease, pregnancy or lactation was excluded. Diagnoses relied on clinical symptoms, serum thyroxine and TRAb, thyroid ultrasound and orbital computed tomography. PBMCs were isolated from 7.5 to 10 ml of fresh peripheral blood by Ficoll-Paque density gradient centrifugation. Total RNA was extracted with Trizol reagent, and quality was checked on an Agilent 2100 Bioanalyzer. For CDR1 and CDR2, the germline V gene lists SNHLY and FYNNEI. Trimming removed 6 bases from V and 4 bases from J, leaving 21 bases between the germline ends. The CDR3 starts with the cysteine, ends with the phenylalanine, and has 16 residues. Only the CDR3 region is kept as DNA, spanning 48 bases read in frame from base 1.

The investigation overall reported the following: Sample size was not statistically predetermined, and blinding of investigators to group allocation was not performed. In validation, the model predicted progression to ophthalmopathy with around 71% sensitivity and roughly 75% specificity, a median of about 6.7 months before onset. Most expanded thyroid clonotypes (frequency above 0.001) were also detected in blood, suggesting blood repertoires may reflect thyroid immune responses. In cross-validation, a model built on a 13 V-J signature told ophthalmopathy apart from stable hyperthyroidism with 87.88% sensitivity and approximately 81% specificity, and in testing the same model reached 80%/75%.

The sequence joins TRBV2 to TRBJ1-2; the best D guess is TRBD1, with 6 bases matching. This receptor was obtained from a woman in her twenties or thirties with Graves' hyperthyroidism. The sample consisted of blood. The nucleotide sequence reads TGTGCCAGCAGATGGGGGCGAGCCCGGGCGGTCTATGGCTACACCTTC. This encodes CASRWGRARAVYGYTF.